The 21 T cell receptor beta chains below come from one sample, sequenced in a study of human T cells and chemical hapten exposure. Documented time point: pre-sensitization, week 0. Treatment defined: therapeutic diphenylcyclopropenone sensitization with weekly scalp DPC. TCRdb reprocessed the RACE reads via MiXCR and lists one record per CDR3 protein. The top ten clones hold under 9.5% of a sample with around 350,000 distinct CDR3 sequences, approximately 5% of them seen once. Material: whole blood, obtained in connection with sensitization to the hapten diphenylcyclopropenone (DPC). The receptors were sampled from a woman under 30 with alopecia areata. Some clones in this sample may be carry-over from other donors' samples.

This clonotype was counted at least ten times. The CDR3 bases are TGCAGCGGCCGGACAGCTGTTAGCACAGATACGCAGTATTTT. This sequence encodes CSGRTAVSTDTQYF. J is TRBJ2-3 and V is TRBV29-1; weak D call: TRBD1 (6 bases). The CDR3 contains 14 residues. V was cut by 7 bases and J by 0 bases, with 14 bases left in between. Germline lookup yields CDR1 SQVTM and CDR2 ANQGSEA.

This clonotype was seen at least ten times. The gene calls are TRBV5-1 and TRBJ2-1, with a tentative D call TRBD1 (6 bases). V lost 2 bases and J 4 bases, leaving 16 bases between the germline ends. Germline V gene sequence: CDR1 SGHRS, CDR2 YFSETQ. This CDR3 is built from 16 residues. The CDR3 DNA reads TGCGCCAGCAGCTTTCTCCGGGACACCCAATACAATGAGCAGTTCTTC. It specifies CASSFLRDTQYNEQFF. Full variable domain (remainder filled in from reference TRBV5-1 and TRBJ2-1): KAGVTQTPRYLIKTRGQQVTLSCSPISGHRSVSWYQQTPGQGLQFLFEYFSETQRNKGNFPGRFSGRQFSNSRSEMNVSTLELGDSALYLCASSFLRDTQYNEQFFGPGTRLTVL.

This clonotype was counted only a few times. This chain connects TRBV6-5 to TRBJ2-3; D gene ambiguous. Trimming stripped 8 bases from V and 3 bases from J, with 15 bases between. The germline V gene has CDR1 MNHEY and CDR2 SVGAGI. There are 14 residues in the CDR3. The CDR3 region has the DNA TGTGCCAGCCTCGTGGGTTACCGTACAGATACGCAGTATTTT. This sequence encodes CASLVGYRTDTQYF.

This clonotype turned up a few times. The V call is TRBV6-1, the J call TRBJ2-7; 8 positions match TRBD1. The CDR3 spans 16 residues. Germline V gene lookup returns CDR1 MNHNS and CDR2 SASEGT. With V trimmed by 3 bases and J by 4 bases, 11 bases remained unmatched. The CDR3 loop reads CASSDLPQGDDYEQYF. As DNA, the CDR3 is TGTGCCAGCAGTGATCTCCCACAGGGGGACGATTACGAGCAGTACTTC.

This clonotype was recorded at least ten times. The rearrangement links TRBV13 to TRBJ2-5, with 12 bases identical to TRBD1. With V trimmed by 5 bases and J by 7 bases, 17 bases remained unmatched. The germline CDR1 and CDR2 sequences are PRHDT and FYEKMQ (reference sequence). The CDR3 has 18 amino acids. The CDR3 DNA reads as TGTGCCAGCAGCGCACCGGGACAGGGGGCTTCTGTGTTTGGGACCCAGTACTTC. This sequence encodes CASSAPGQGASVFGTQYF.

There are many counts of this clonotype. The chain is built from TRBV20-1 and TRBJ2-1; D is possibly TRBD1 (9 bases). Germline V gene lookup returns CDR1 DFQATT and CDR2 SNEGSKA (reference sequence). V dropped 6 bases and J dropped 3 bases, with 27 bases sitting between them. The CDR3 is 18 residues long. The chain's CDR3 is CSAQGAAGALANYNEQFF. CDR3 DNA sequence: TGCAGTGCACAGGGGGCAGCGGGGGCGCTAGCCAACTACAATGAGCAGTTCTTC.

The table lists this clonotype with many counts. The rearrangement uses TRBV7-9 and TRBJ2-2, with TRBD1 matching over 9 bases. CDR1 and CDR2 (germline): SEHNR, FQNEAQ (reference sequence). J gave up 7 bases and V 7 bases, and 7 bases lay outside the gene matches. The CDR3 consists of 14 residues. The CDR3 DNA follows: TGTGCCAGCACCCGGGACAGGGATAGCGGGGAGCTGTTTTTT. It yields the protein CASTRDRDSGELFF.

This clonotype was picked up a small number of times. The chain links TRBV29-1 to TRBJ2-2, with a weak D call TRBD1 (6 bases). Germline values: CDR1 SQVTM, CDR2 ANQGSEA. Trimming cost V 5 bases and J 5 bases, with 9 bases left between them. The CDR3 is 12 amino acids. The CDR3 region is CSVYRVTGELFF. CDR3 DNA sequence: TGCAGCGTTTACAGGGTTACCGGGGAGCTGTTTTTT.

This clonotype came up a few times. This rearrangement joins TRBV6-5 to TRBJ1-1; a weak D match, TRBD1 (6 bases). The V gene's germline CDR1 is MNHEY and CDR2 SVGAGI. The CDR3 runs 15 residues. V gave up 6 bases and J gave up 0 bases, with 14 bases separating them. CDR3 amino acids: CASSQTGTLNTEAFF. CDR3 DNA sequence: TGTGCCAGCAGCCAAACCGGGACATTGAACACTGAAGCTTTCTTT.

This chain connects TRBV5-1 to TRBJ2-5, with 7 bases identical to TRBD2. CDR1 SGHRS and CDR2 YFSETQ come from the germline V gene. The CDR3 runs to 14 residues. V shed 4 bases, J shed 1 base, and the junction held 4 bases outside the gene matches. For the CDR3, the DNA is TGCGCCAGCAGCAGGGAGGGAACCCAAGAGACCCAGTACTTC. This codes for CASSREGTQETQYF. The whole variable domain, filled in from reference TRBV5-1 and TRBJ2-5, reads KAGVTQTPRYLIKTRGQQVTLSCSPISGHRSVSWYQQTPGQGLQFLFEYFSETQRNKGNFPGRFSGRQFSNSRSEMNVSTLELGDSALYLCASSREGTQETQYFGPGTRLLVL.

This clonotype was recorded a few times. The chain is built from TRBV4-1 and TRBJ1-4; D is undetermined. CDR1 and CDR2 (germline): MGHRA, YSYEKL. The CDR3 is made up of 14 amino acids. V was trimmed by 5 bases and J by 8 bases, leaving 15 bases between them. CDR3 sequence reads: CASSALALTEKLFF. CDR3 coding DNA: TGCGCCAGCAGCGCGTTAGCCCTGACGGAAAAACTGTTTTTT.

This clonotype was seen only a few times. J is TRBJ1-2 and V is TRBV29-1; D unresolved. CDR3 length: 13 amino acids. Trimming shortened V by 4 bases and J by 8 bases, and 17 bases separated the two germline ends. Germline CDR1 and CDR2: SQVTM and ANQGSEA. CDR3 sequence reads: CSVVGVRPFGYTF. As DNA, the CDR3 is TGCAGCGTTGTTGGGGTGCGACCCTTCGGCTACACCTTC. The variable domain in full, with the rest retrieved from reference TRBV29-1 and TRBJ1-2, is SAVISQKPSRDICQRGTSLTIQCQVDSQVTMMFWYRQQPGQSLTLIATANQGSEATYESGFVIDKFPISRPNLTFSTLTVSNMSPEDSSIYLCSVVGVRPFGYTFGSGTRLTVV.

V gene TRBV7-8 combines with J gene TRBJ1-5; 10 positions match TRBD1. The trim removed 4 bases at V and 6 bases at J, leaving 6 bases unmatched. Per germline, CDR1 SGHVS and CDR2 FQNEAQ. The CDR3 is 15 residues long. The chain's CDR3 is CASSSGQGYGQPQHF. The CDR3 DNA is TGTGCCAGCAGCTCGGGACAGGGGTATGGTCAGCCCCAGCATTTT.

The chain couples TRBV5-5 to TRBJ2-3, with D perhaps being TRBD1 or TRBD2 (5 bases each). Germline V gene lookup returns CDR1 SGHKS and CDR2 YYEKEE (reference sequence). Between the trimmed V and J ends, which lost 3 bases and 2 bases, there was a span of 22 bases. The CDR3 loop spans 18 amino acids. The CDR3 reads CASSWRAPAGGATDTQYF. In DNA, the CDR3 is TGTGCCAGCAGCTGGCGGGCCCCGGCAGGTGGGGCCACAGATACGCAGTATTTT.

The chain couples TRBV10-3 to TRBJ1-3; the D is unclear. Trimming pared 7 bases from V and 0 bases from J, leaving 19 bases between. Germline CDR1 and CDR2: ENHRY and SYGVKD. There are 17 residues in the CDR3. CDR3 coding DNA: TGTGCCATCACCCATCGGGCAGACTTGATCTCTGGAAACACCATATATTTT. Translation: CAITHRADLISGNTIYF.

This chain uses TRBV5-1 with TRBJ1-1; D is unclear. This CDR3 is built from 15 residues. Trimming took 4 bases from V and 5 from J, leaving 18 bases between them. Per the germline V gene, CDR1 is SGHRS and CDR2 is YFSETQ. This CDR3 reads CASSPVLGRTTEAFF. The CDR3 DNA sequence: TGCGCCAGCAGCCCGGTGTTAGGGAGAACAACTGAAGCTTTCTTT.

This clonotype was counted at least ten times. The CDR3 DNA reads as TGTGCCACCAGTGGGACTAGCGGGGGCCAAGAGACCCAGTACTTC. Its protein product is CATSGTSGGQETQYF. The chain uses TRBV24-1 and TRBJ2-5; 13 bases line up with TRBD2. CDR1 is KGHDR and CDR2 is SFDVKD in the germline V gene. The trim removed 5 bases at V and 1 base at J, leaving 0 bases unmatched. The CDR3 loop spans 15 amino acids.

Many counts were recorded for this clonotype. The chain links TRBV29-1 to TRBJ1-1; D may be TRBD1 (6 bases). CDR1 is SQVTM and CDR2 is ANQGSEA in the germline V gene. The CDR3 runs 14 residues. The V end was cut by 3 bases, the J end by 5 bases, with 16 bases between. CDR3 DNA sequence: TGCAGCGTTGACATCAGGGGCGCGACGACTGAAGCTTTCTTT. It translates to CSVDIRGATTEAFF.

The gene calls are TRBV28 and TRBJ1-3; D is undetermined. Germline CDR1 is MDHEN and CDR2 is SYDVKM. Trimming took 5 bases from V and 2 from J, leaving 7 bases between them. This CDR3 spans 13 amino acids. CDR3 amino acids: CASSGEPGNTIYF. CDR3 sequence (DNA): TGTGCCAGCAGTGGGGAGCCTGGAAACACCATATATTTT.

The table lists this clonotype with many counts. The chain employs TRBV9 and TRBJ2-2; D uncertain. Germline CDR1 SGDLS, CDR2 YYNGEE. This CDR3 has 13 amino acids. The germline V and J ends were trimmed by 0 bases and 7 bases, with 7 bases remaining between them. CDR3 amino acids: CASSVDTVGELFF. DNA of the CDR3: TGTGCCAGCAGCGTAGATACAGTCGGGGAGCTGTTTTTT.

The table lists this clonotype with a few counts. J is TRBJ1-2 and V is TRBV20-1; 8 bases are shared with TRBD1. This CDR3 contains 14 residues. Trimming took 6 bases from V and 6 from J; bases not matched to a gene: 12. Germline values: CDR1 DFQATT, CDR2 SNEGSKA (reference sequence). The CDR3 spells CSAPPRQGLHGYTF. DNA of the CDR3: TGCAGTGCCCCCCCGAGACAGGGGCTCCATGGCTACACCTTC.